This TCR beta chain was obtained from a study of control samples from healthy donors and cancer patients. The CDR3 extends over 14 amino acids. In germline, CDR1 is SQVTM, CDR2 ANQGSEA. V lost 5 bases and J 4 bases, leaving 17 bases between the germline ends. Assay used: immunoSEQ multiplex PCR; TCRdb lists only in-frame clones, some missing. The sample has 50,000 to 75,000 clones; around 90% are singletons. This clone was counted a single time. The source of this sequence is a man in his 60s with colorectal cancer. The specimen sequenced was PBMCs. V gene TRBV29-1 combines with J gene TRBJ1-1; perhaps TRBD1 as D (6 bases). CDR3 region: CSVSGGRGSTEAFF. The CDR3 DNA reads as TGCAGCGTTTCGGGGGGCAGGGGCAGCACTGAAGCTTTCTTT.